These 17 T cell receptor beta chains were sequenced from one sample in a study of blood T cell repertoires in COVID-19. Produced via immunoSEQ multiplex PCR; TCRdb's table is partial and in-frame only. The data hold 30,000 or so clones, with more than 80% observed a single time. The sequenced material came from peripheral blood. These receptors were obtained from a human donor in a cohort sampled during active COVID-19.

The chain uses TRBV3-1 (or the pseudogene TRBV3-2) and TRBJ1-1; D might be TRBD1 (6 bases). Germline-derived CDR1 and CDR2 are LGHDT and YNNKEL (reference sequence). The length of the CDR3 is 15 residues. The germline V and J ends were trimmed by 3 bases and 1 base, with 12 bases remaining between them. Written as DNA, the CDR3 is TGTGCCAGCAGCCACCAGGGGCTGGGGAACACTGAAGCTTTCTTT. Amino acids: CASSHQGLGNTEAFF.

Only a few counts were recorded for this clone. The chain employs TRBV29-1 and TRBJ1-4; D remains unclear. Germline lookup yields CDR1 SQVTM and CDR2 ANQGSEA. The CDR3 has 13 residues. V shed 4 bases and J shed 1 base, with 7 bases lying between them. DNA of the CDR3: TGCAGCGTTGGACGGGGAACTAATGAAAAACTGTTTTTT. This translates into CSVGRGTNEKLFF.

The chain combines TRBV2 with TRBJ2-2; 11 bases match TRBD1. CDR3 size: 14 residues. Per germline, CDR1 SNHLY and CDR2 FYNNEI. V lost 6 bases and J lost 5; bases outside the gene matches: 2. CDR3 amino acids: CASSGTGGTGELFF. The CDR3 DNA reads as TGTGCCAGCAGCGGGACAGGGGGTACCGGGGAGCTGTTTTTT.

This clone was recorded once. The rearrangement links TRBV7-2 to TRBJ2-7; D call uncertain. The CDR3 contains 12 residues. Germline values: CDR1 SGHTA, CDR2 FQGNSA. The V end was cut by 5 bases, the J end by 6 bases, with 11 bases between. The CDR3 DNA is TGTGCCAGCAGCGGCTCAGCGTTCGAGCAGTACTTC. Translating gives CASSGSAFEQYF.

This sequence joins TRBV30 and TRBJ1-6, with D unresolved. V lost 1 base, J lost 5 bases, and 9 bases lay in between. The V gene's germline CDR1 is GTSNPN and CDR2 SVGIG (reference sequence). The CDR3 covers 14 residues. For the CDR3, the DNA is TGTGCCTGGAGTGGGCAAGACAATAATTCACCCCTCCACTTT. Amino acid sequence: CAWSGQDNNSPLHF. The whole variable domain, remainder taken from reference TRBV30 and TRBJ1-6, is SQTIHQWPATLVQPVGSPLSLECTVEGTSNPNLYWYRQAAGRGLQLLFYSVGIGQISSEVPQNLSASRPQDRQFILSSKKLLLSDSGFYLCAWSGQDNNSPLHFGNGTRLTVT.

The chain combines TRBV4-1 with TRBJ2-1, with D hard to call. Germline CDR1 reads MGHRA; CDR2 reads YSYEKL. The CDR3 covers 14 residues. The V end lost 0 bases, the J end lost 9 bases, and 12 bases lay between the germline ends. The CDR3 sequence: CASSQDPVRPEQFF. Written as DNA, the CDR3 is TGCGCCAGCAGCCAAGATCCGGTTCGCCCTGAGCAGTTCTTC.

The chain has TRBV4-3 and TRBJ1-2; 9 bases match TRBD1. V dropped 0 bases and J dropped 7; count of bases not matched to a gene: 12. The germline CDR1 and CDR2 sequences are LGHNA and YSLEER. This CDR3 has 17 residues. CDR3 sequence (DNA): TGCGCCAGCAGCCAAGAGGACCGGGACAGGGCTAGGGGTGGCTACACCTTC. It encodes CASSQEDRDRARGGYTF.

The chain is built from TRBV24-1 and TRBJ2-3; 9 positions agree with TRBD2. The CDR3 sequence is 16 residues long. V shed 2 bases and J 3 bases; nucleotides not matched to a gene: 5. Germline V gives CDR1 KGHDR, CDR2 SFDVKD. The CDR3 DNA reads TGTGCCACCAGTGATTCTAAACTAGCGGGTACAGATACGCAGTATTTT. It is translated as CATSDSKLAGTDTQYF.

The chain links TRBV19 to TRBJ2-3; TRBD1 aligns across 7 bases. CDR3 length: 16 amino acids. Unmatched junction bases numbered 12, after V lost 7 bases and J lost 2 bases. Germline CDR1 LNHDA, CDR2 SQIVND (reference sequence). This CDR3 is CASTLGTATTTDTQYF. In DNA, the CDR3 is TGTGCCAGTACCCTTGGGACAGCGACAACCACAGATACGCAGTATTTT.

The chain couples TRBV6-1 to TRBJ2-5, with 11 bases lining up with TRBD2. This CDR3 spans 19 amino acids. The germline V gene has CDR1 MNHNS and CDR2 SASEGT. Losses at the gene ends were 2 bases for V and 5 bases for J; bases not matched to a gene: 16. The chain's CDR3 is CASSEPLGLAGGGEETQYF. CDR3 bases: TGTGCCAGCAGTGAACCTCTAGGGCTAGCGGGGGGCGGGGAGGAGACCCAGTACTTC.

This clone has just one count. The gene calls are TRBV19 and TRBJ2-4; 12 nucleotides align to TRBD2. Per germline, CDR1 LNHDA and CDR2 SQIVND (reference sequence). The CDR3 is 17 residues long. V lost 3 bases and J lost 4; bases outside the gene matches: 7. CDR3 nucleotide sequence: TGTGCCAGTAGTATCCCCGGACTAGCGGGAACTAAAAACATTCAGTACTTC. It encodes CASSIPGLAGTKNIQYF.

CDR3 protein: CASSDEVNTEAFF. CDR3 nucleotides: TGTGCCAGCAGTGACGAGGTGAACACTGAAGCTTTCTTT. This sequence joins TRBV6-4 and TRBJ1-1; D ambiguous. Germline-derived CDR1 and CDR2 are MRHNA and SNTAGT. CDR3 length: 13 amino acids. V lost 2 bases, J lost 0 bases, and 4 bases lay in between.

Here the CDR3 DNA reads TGCGCCAGCAGTCCTCCGGACACAGGCAAAAATCAGCCCCAGCATTTT. Translation gives CASSPPDTGKNQPQHF. This chain connects TRBV23-1 to TRBJ1-5; D perhaps matches TRBD1 (5 bases). TRBV23-1 is assigned to the ORF class and has an uncertain function. V gave up 4 bases and J gave up 4 bases, with 17 bases separating them. The CDR3 is 16 amino acids.

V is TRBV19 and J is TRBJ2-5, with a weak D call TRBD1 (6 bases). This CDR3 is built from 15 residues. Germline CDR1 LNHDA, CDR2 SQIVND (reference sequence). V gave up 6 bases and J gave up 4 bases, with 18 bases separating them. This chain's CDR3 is CASSDRNIPGETQYF. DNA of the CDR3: TGTGCCAGTAGCGACAGGAACATACCGGGAGAGACCCAGTACTTC. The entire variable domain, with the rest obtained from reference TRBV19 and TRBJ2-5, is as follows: DGGITQSPKYLFRKEGQNVTLSCEQNLNHDAMYWYRQDPGQGLRLIYYSQIVNDFQKGDIAEGYSVSREKKESFPLTVTSAQKNPTAFYLCASSDRNIPGETQYFGPGTRLLVL.

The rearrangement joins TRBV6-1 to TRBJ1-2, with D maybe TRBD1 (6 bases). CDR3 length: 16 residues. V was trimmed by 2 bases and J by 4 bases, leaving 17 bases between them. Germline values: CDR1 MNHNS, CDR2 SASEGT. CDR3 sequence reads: CASSESLGAYGYGYTF. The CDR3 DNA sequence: TGTGCCAGCAGTGAAAGTTTGGGGGCATATGGCTATGGCTACACCTTC.

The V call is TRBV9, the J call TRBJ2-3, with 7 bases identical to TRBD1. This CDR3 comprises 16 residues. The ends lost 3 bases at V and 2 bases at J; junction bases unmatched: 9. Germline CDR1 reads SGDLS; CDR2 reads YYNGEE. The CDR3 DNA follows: TGTGCCAGCAGCGCCCACACCGGGACAGTCACAGATACGCAGTATTTT. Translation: CASSAHTGTVTDTQYF.

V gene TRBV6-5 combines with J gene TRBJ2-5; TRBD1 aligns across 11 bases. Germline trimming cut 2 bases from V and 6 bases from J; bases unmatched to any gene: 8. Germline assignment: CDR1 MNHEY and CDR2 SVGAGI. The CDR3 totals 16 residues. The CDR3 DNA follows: TGTGCCAGCAGTTACCCCGGGACAGGGGGTCTAAAGACCCAGTACTTC. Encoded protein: CASSYPGTGGLKTQYF.